This T cell receptor (beta chain) was captured in a study of blood T cell repertoires in COVID-19 (TCRdb year 2020). Regarding the complete study: Samples from collaborators originated in the United States, Italy and Spain and spanned both the acute and convalescent phases of COVID-19. The repertoires were released in a freely available public database intended as a resource for research on the immune response to SARS-CoV-2. The dataset comprised deeply sampled blood TCRbeta repertoires from subjects exposed to, actively infected with, or recovered from COVID-19. The prospective study material was composed of cDNA or gDNA derived from T cells, B-cell-depleted T cells, or PBMCs. Sample metadata almost always included a de-identified subject ID, COVID-19 status, age in years and sex. The samples were drawn from two sources: the first 160 participants of the ongoing ImmuneRACE study, and 1,200 or so subjects contributed by 6 global collaborators. HLA class I and class II types, where available, came from metadata supplied by the sample provider rather than from assay-based typing.

The CDR3, from cysteine to phenylalanine, totals 12 residues. Only the CDR3 portion is preserved as DNA: 36 bases, with reading frame beginning at the first base. The junction carries 8 bases between V and J, which are trimmed by 2 bases and 9 bases respectively. CDR1 and CDR2, looked up from the germline V gene, are MDHEN and SYDVKM. As for this clone: Its antigen target is currently unknown. Per-nucleotide qualities are absent, and no much larger clonotype sits a single base away.

Paper-wide results and their limitations: The amount of clinical and demographic metadata varied by source and participant and was provided uncurated.

TCRbeta CDR3 regions were amplified from genomic DNA using the immunoSEQ Assay, a bias-controlled multiplex PCR. Concerning the study's data processing: The number of nucleated cells in each sample was estimated by amplification of reference gene primers within the assay. To quantify the absolute abundance of each unique TCRbeta CDR3 rearrangement, sequence reads were collapsed and filtered. For each sample, productive Simpson clonality was calculated by taking the square root of Simpson's diversity index across productive rearrangements. TCRdb mirrors the immuneACCESS table, restricted to in-frame sequences. Some clones are absent from its copies; in checked studies, under half trace to an unresolved V gene, and the reason for the others is unknown. V, J and clone size reflect that table, while D and trimming were determined from the DNA. For this sample the table gives 120,000 to 150,000 clones, of which over 80% were detected only once. The biggest ten clones account for 8.9% of the sample.

One collaborating source in Seattle enrolled patients during active infection and followed them longitudinally through the course of disease. Whole blood was collected in K2EDTA tubes by collaborating institutions according to the institutions' own protocols. For TCRbeta analysis, collaborators shipped samples in one of three forms: frozen whole blood, isolated PBMCs, or DNA extracted from either of those sample types. This clonotype was obtained from a man between 25 and 39 years old with COVID-19, enrolled during active disease. The V and J genes are TRBV28 and TRBJ1-5; the D gene cannot be named for sure. What was sequenced was peripheral blood. The CDR3 reads CASSLTKAPQHF. The bases are TGTGCCAGCAGTTTAACTAAAGCGCCCCAGCATTTT.